Listed here is a single T cell receptor (beta chain). Its target is unknown. Other nucleotide sequences from this sample produce the same CDR3. The data originate from a study of shared clonotypes between healthy human individuals. Whole-study results and caveats: Naive subsets, compared against memory subsets, generally had larger estimated richness values.

Germline V CDR1 and CDR2: SNHLY, FYNNEI. Trimming left V 4 bases short and J 5 bases short, with 11 bases between. This CDR3 is built from 13 residues. Profiled with immunoSEQ multiplex PCR; TCRdb holds only in-frame clones, not every one. This sample has around 940,000 clones, with over 75% found just once. The sequence was collected from a man between 18 and 29 years old in good health. V gene TRBV2 combines with J gene TRBJ1-1, with D perhaps matching TRBD1 (5 bases). The specimen sequenced was memory CD4+ T cells sorted from blood. Subset described: CD45RA-negative fraction. The CDR3 protein is CASSGGLGTEAFF. The CDR3, as DNA: TGTGCCAGCAGTGGGGGACTCGGAACTGAAGCTTTCTTT.